This passage covers 9 T cell receptor beta chains from one sample sequenced in a study of T cells in localized non-small cell lung cancer. TCRdb's copy holds only in-frame clones and misses some; the assay was immunoSEQ multiplex PCR. The table includes 31,000 or so clones, roughly 91% detected once. Sequences were derived from peripheral blood, sampled before any cancer treatment. These receptors were obtained from a female donor older than 55 with stage I lung adenocarcinoma.

The V gene is TRBV13, the J gene TRBJ1-2; a weak D match, TRBD1 (5 bases). CDR1 is PRHDT and CDR2 is FYEKMQ in the germline V gene (reference sequence). This CDR3 is 17 amino acids long. V was pared by 0 bases and J by 6 bases, with 20 bases between. The CDR3 DNA reads TGTGCCAGCAGCTTAGGAGTCGACAGTAGAGCAGCCCATGGCTACACCTTC. It yields the protein CASSLGVDSRAAHGYTF.

This clone was recorded once. The chain has TRBV27 and TRBJ1-3, with TRBD1 identical over 7 bases. CDR1 is MNHEY, CDR2 SMNVEV, per germline (reference sequence). This CDR3 contains 17 residues. V lost 5 bases, J lost 0 bases, and 10 bases stayed unmatched. CDR3 sequence: CASSHRDRFDSGNTIYF. In nucleotides, the CDR3 is TGTGCCAGCAGTCACCGGGACAGATTCGACTCTGGAAACACCATATATTTT.

This clone was recorded once. The rearrangement uses TRBV7-2 and TRBJ1-2; TRBD1 matches 12 bases. After removal of 4 bases from V and 8 bases from J, the junction contained 8 bases not matched to a gene. CDR1 is SGHTA and CDR2 is FQGNSA in the germline V gene. The CDR3 is 15 amino acids. For the CDR3, the DNA is TGTGCCAGCAGCTCAGGGGGACAGGGGGCATGGGGCTACACCTTC. It encodes CASSSGGQGAWGYTF.

The V call is TRBV4-1, the J call TRBJ1-5, with D possibly TRBD1 on 5 matching bases. This CDR3 region has 16 residues. The V end was cut by 0 bases, the J end by 1 base, with 10 bases between. Looked up from germline, CDR1 is MGHRA and CDR2 is YSYEKL. In nucleotides, the CDR3 is TGCGCCAGCAGCCAAGATCTCAGGGTGAGCAATCAGCCCCAGCATTTT. Its protein product is CASSQDLRVSNQPQHF.

The chain combines TRBV6-5 with TRBJ1-1, with no clear D. The CDR3 extends over 14 amino acids. Trimming took off 0 bases at V and 2 bases at J, with 7 bases between the two ends. CDR1 and CDR2 from the germline V gene are MNHEY and SVGAGI. Written as DNA, the CDR3 is TGTGCCAGCAGTTACTCGTCAGCAAACACTGAAGCTTTCTTT. Translating it yields CASSYSSANTEAFF.

The gene calls are TRBV7-9 and TRBJ1-1, with 8 nucleotides matching TRBD1. Germline CDR1 is SEHNR and CDR2 is FQNEAQ (reference sequence). With V trimmed by 5 bases and J by 0 bases, 5 bases remained unmatched. The CDR3 totals 15 residues. CDR3 in DNA: TGTGCCAGCAGCCCCTGGACAGGGATGAACACTGAAGCTTTCTTT. It is translated as CASSPWTGMNTEAFF.

This chain uses TRBV18 with TRBJ2-7; no definite D call. The CDR3 sequence is 14 residues long. Trimming removed 0 bases at V and 3 bases at J, with 9 bases between. The germline V gene encodes CDR1 KGHSH and CDR2 LQKENI. The CDR3 sequence: CASSPPLDGYEQYF. The CDR3 region has the DNA TGTGCCAGCTCACCACCATTAGACGGCTACGAGCAGTACTTC. Full variable domain (remainder filled in from reference TRBV18 and TRBJ2-7): NAGVMQNPRHLVRRRGQEARLRCSPMKGHSHVYWYRQLPEEGLKFMVYLQKENIIDESGMPKERFSAEFPKEGPSILRIQQVVRGDSAAYFCASSPPLDGYEQYFGPGTRLTVT.

The chain is built from TRBV19 and TRBJ2-1; D is ambiguous. Germline V gene lookup returns CDR1 LNHDA and CDR2 SQIVND (reference sequence). Trimming took 4 bases from V and 0 from J, leaving 4 bases between them. This CDR3 has 13 amino acids. The CDR3 here is CASSTYSYNEQFF. In DNA form, the CDR3 reads TGTGCCAGTAGTACATACTCCTACAATGAGCAGTTCTTC.

The genes are TRBV2 and TRBJ2-1; 8 bases are shared with TRBD2. Germline trimming cut 5 bases from V and 7 bases from J; bases unmatched to any gene: 13. Germline CDR1 is SNHLY and CDR2 is FYNNEI. This CDR3 region has 16 residues. CDR3 amino acids: CASSRLREGQRNEQFF. The CDR3, as DNA: TGTGCCAGCAGTCGCCTCCGGGAGGGCCAAAGGAATGAGCAGTTCTTC.